This T cell receptor (beta chain) was recovered during a study of radiation and T cells in renal cell carcinoma. Whole-study context: Nephrectomy followed 15 Gy stereotactic body radiation by 4 weeks.

Clones were read by immunoSEQ multiplex PCR, and TCRdb kept only the in-frame ones, dropping some. The sample has about 150,000 clones; about 91% are singletons. Time point meaning: blood 2 weeks post-SBRT. As for treatment: 15 Gy SBRT to primary tumor, nephrectomy 4 weeks later. Trimming removed 7 bases from V and 8 bases from J, with 20 bases in between. Germline-derived CDR1 and CDR2 are LNHDA and SQIVND (reference sequence). The CDR3 runs 14 residues. The V and J genes are TRBV19 and TRBJ1-2; D perhaps matches TRBD1 (5 bases). Material: blood, obtained from a patient whose treatment included radiotherapy and nephrectomy. This TCR was sampled from a woman in her fifties or sixties with renal cell carcinoma. The CDR3 sequence is CASKPPGPRFGYTF. The CDR3 bases are TGTGCCAGTAAACCCCCGGGACCGAGGTTCGGCTACACCTTC.